The 14 T cell receptor beta chains in this list originate from one sample, sequenced in a study of T cell responses to AZD1222 COVID-19 vaccine. Some clones are missing from TCRdb's copy, which holds only in-frame ones; the method was immunoSEQ multiplex PCR. Seen here are roughly 100,000 clones, about 91% observed once, and the top ten hold over 35%. The material was peripheral blood, obtained 28 days after the second AZD1222 dose. These receptors originate from an adult who received the AZD1222 COVID-19 vaccine.

This chain links TRBV7-8 with TRBJ1-3; D not resolved. The CDR3 totals 17 residues. The V gene's germline CDR1 is SGHVS and CDR2 FQNEAQ. The V end lost 2 bases, the J end lost 1 base, and 15 bases lay between the germline ends. CDR3 coding DNA: TGTGCCAGCAGCTTATTGAGGAGGGTCGTGTCTGGAAACACCATATATTTT. Residues: CASSLLRRVVSGNTIYF.

In this sample, this clone turned up a few times. The rearrangement joins TRBV4-1 to TRBJ2-2; possibly TRBD2 for D (5 bases). In germline, CDR1 is MGHRA, CDR2 YSYEKL. The V end was cut by 0 bases, the J end by 1 base, with 18 bases between. The CDR3 has 19 amino acids. The CDR3 spells CASSQDPFRPGLNTGELFF. For the CDR3, the DNA is TGCGCCAGCAGCCAAGACCCCTTCCGACCGGGGTTGAACACCGGGGAGCTGTTTTTT.

CDR3 coding DNA: TGTGCCAGCAGTCCTTCCTACCCCGGGAGCAATCAGCCCCAGCATTTT. It specifies CASSPSYPGSNQPQHF. This sequence joins TRBV28 and TRBJ1-5, with D unclear. The CDR3 is 16 amino acids. Deletions cut 5 bases from V and 1 base from J, with 15 bases between. Germline V gene sequence: CDR1 MDHEN, CDR2 SYDVKM.

This clone was seen a single time. The CDR3 spells CASSQGGSPLHF. CDR3 bases: TGTGCCAGCAGCCAAGGGGGTTCACCCCTCCACTTT. The rearrangement joins TRBV3-1 (or the pseudogene TRBV3-2) to TRBJ1-6; the D is unclear. CDR1 and CDR2 from the germline V gene are LGHDT and YNNKEL (reference sequence). This CDR3 is built from 12 residues. The germline V and J ends were trimmed by 1 base and 9 bases, with 4 bases remaining between them.

V usage is TRBV15 and J usage is TRBJ1-1, with D possibly being TRBD1 (5 bases). This CDR3 has 14 residues. The ends were cut back, 0 bases at V and 7 bases at J, with 12 bases in the middle. Germline V gives CDR1 LNHNV, CDR2 YYDKDF (reference sequence). CDR3 nucleotides: TGTGCCACCAGCAGAGACAGGGTTAGGAGTGAAGCTTTCTTT. Amino acid sequence: CATSRDRVRSEAFF.

V is TRBV30 and J is TRBJ1-3; D not certain. Per germline, CDR1 GTSNPN and CDR2 SVGIG (reference sequence). V dropped 0 bases and J dropped 3 bases, with 3 bases sitting between them. This CDR3 has 12 residues. The CDR3 nucleotides read TGTGCCTGGAGTGTACATGGAAACACCATATATTTT. As protein: CAWSVHGNTIYF.

As for this clone: Other nucleotide sequences from this sample produce the same CDR3. The chain has TRBV19 and TRBJ1-4, with 8 bases identical to TRBD1. CDR3 length: 14 amino acids. CDR1 and CDR2 from the germline V gene are LNHDA and SQIVND (reference sequence). Trimming at V came to 3 bases and at J to 4 bases, leaving 1 base not matched to a gene. The CDR3 here is CASSIGQGNEKLFF. The DNA for the CDR3 is TGTGCCAGTAGTATCGGACAGGGTAATGAAAAACTGTTTTTT.

The rearrangement uses TRBV9 and TRBJ2-5; maybe TRBD2 (6 bases). The CDR3 is made up of 13 amino acids. The V gene's germline CDR1 is SGDLS and CDR2 YYNGEE. The V and J ends lost 2 bases and 2 bases respectively, with 7 bases between them. CDR3 loop: CASSVGGQETQYF. CDR3 DNA: TGTGCCAGCAGCGTGGGGGGACAAGAGACCCAGTACTTC.

This chain connects TRBV7-9 to TRBJ2-1, with D maybe TRBD2 (5 bases). Germline V CDR1 and CDR2: SEHNR, FQNEAQ (reference sequence). V lost 4 bases, J lost 10 bases, and 20 bases lay in between. There are 15 residues in the CDR3. The CDR3 sequence is CASSSHRRGGFEQFF. The CDR3 DNA reads TGTGCCAGCAGCTCTCACCGACGCGGAGGTTTCGAGCAGTTCTTC.

V and J are TRBV30 and TRBJ2-2; the D is unclear. V lost 1 base, J lost 3 bases, and 9 bases lay in between. This CDR3 is built from 14 residues. Germline CDR1 and CDR2: GTSNPN and SVGIG (reference sequence). CDR3 nucleotide sequence: TGTGCCTGGAGTGCCGACACCTACACCGGGGAGCTGTTTTTT. Its translation: CAWSADTYTGELFF. Together with reference TRBV30 and TRBJ2-2, the CDR3 gives the full variable domain: SQTIHQWPATLVQPVGSPLSLECTVEGTSNPNLYWYRQAAGRGLQLLFYSVGIGQISSEVPQNLSASRPQDRQFILSSKKLLLSDSGFYLCAWSADTYTGELFFGEGSRLTVL.

The chain recombines TRBV6-5 with TRBJ1-2; D remains ambiguous. The CDR3 runs to 12 residues. Germline CDR1 is MNHEY and CDR2 is SVGAGI. With 6 bases removed from V and 6 bases from J, the gap between germline ends came to 11 bases. The CDR3 sequence is CASRLSGHGYTF. CDR3 nucleotide sequence: TGTGCCAGCAGGTTAAGTGGCCATGGCTACACCTTC.

This sequence joins TRBV19 and TRBJ2-7; the D gene is possibly TRBD2 (5 bases). The V gene lost 3 bases and the J gene lost 3 bases, with 9 bases spanning the gap. CDR3 length: 13 amino acids. The germline gives CDR1 LNHDA, CDR2 SQIVND (reference sequence). CDR3 in amino acids: CASSMGSSYEQYF. CDR3 coding DNA: TGTGCCAGTAGTATGGGGAGCAGCTACGAGCAGTACTTC.

Regarding this clone: Other DNA variants within this sample encode the same CDR3. The J gene is TRBJ1-2, the V gene TRBV6-5; 10 nucleotides line up with TRBD1. Per germline, CDR1 MNHEY and CDR2 SVGAGI. The V and J ends lost 0 bases and 4 bases, in that order; junction bases with no gene match: 5. CDR3 length: 16 amino acids. This chain's CDR3 is CASSYSRTGGGYGYTF. The CDR3 DNA reads as TGTGCCAGCAGTTACTCGAGGACAGGGGGAGGCTATGGCTACACCTTC.

V and J are TRBV30 and TRBJ2-7; perhaps D is TRBD1 or TRBD2 (6 bases each). Germline V gives CDR1 GTSNPN, CDR2 SVGIG (reference sequence). The germline V and J ends were trimmed by 5 bases and 9 bases, with 14 bases remaining between them. The CDR3 sequence is 11 residues long. CDR3 residues: CAWWGARGQYF. The DNA for the CDR3 is TGTGCCTGGTGGGGGGCGCGGGGGCAGTACTTC.